These T cell receptor beta chains were read from a single sample in a study of OX40 agonist ivuxolimab in advanced cancers. The protocol was immunoSEQ multiplex PCR, while the TCRdb copy is restricted to in-frame clones and leaves out a portion. This table has about 60,000 clones, approximately 86% appearing once. The input for sequencing was CD4+ or CD8+ T cells sorted from blood, taken in a trial of the OX40 agonist ivuxolimab. The receptors here all came from an adult with an advanced solid tumor such as melanoma, head and neck, liver or kidney cancer. The CDR3 runs from the conserved cysteine through the conserved F or W. D genes are given only for firm matches. The size of a clone is reported for some rows only, either as once, few or many, or as a class for expanded clones.

>once|TRBV6-1|NA|TRBJ1-2
TGTGCCAGCAGCTCGGGGGGCTTGCACTATGGCTACACCTTC
CASSSGGLHYGYTF
>NA|TRBV4-1|NA|TRBJ2-2
TGCGCCAGCAGCCAAGATCATAGTGGGTCGAACACCGGGGAGCTGTTTTTT
CASSQDHSGSNTGELFF
>once|TRBV4-2|NA|TRBJ2-3
TGTGCCAGCAGCCAAGATCCAGTAGGACTGGGGGCAGATACGCAGTATTTT
CASSQDPVGLGADTQYF
>NA|TRBV28|NA|TRBJ1-5
TGTGCCAGCAGTTTCGGAGGGAGAAGTCAGCCCCAGCATTTT
CASSFGGRSQPQHF
>NA|TRBV28|NA|TRBJ1-2
TGTGCCAGCAGCCAGCCCTCGGCTGGCTACACCTTC
CASSQPSAGYTF
>NA|TRBV19|NA|TRBJ2-7
TGTGCCAGTAGGATAAGGACAGAAGAGGCATACGAGCAGTACTTC
CASRIRTEEAYEQYF
>NA|TRBV11-2|NA|TRBJ2-7
TGTGCCAGCAGCCCCTCGAGGGGCGCGGGCGAGCAGTACTTC
CASSPSRGAGEQYF
>NA|TRBV7-9|TRBD1|TRBJ2-7
TGTGCCAGCAGCCCTCGCCGGGACAGGGCTCACGAGCAGTACTTC
CASSPRRDRAHEQYF
>NA|TRBV6-1|NA|TRBJ1-1
TGTGCCAGCAGTGAAAGGACAGTGGTTACTGAAGCTTTCTTT
CASSERTVVTEAFF
>NA|TRBV18|TRBD2|TRBJ2-5
TGTGCCAGCGCCCCTTCGGGGGGGGCCGGGGCCCAAGAGACCCAGTACTTC
CASAPSGGAGAQETQYF
>NA|TRBV6-5|NA|TRBJ1-2
TGTGCCAGCAGCTTAACGGGGAGGGGCTACACCTTC
CASSLTGRGYTF
>NA|TRBV28|NA|TRBJ1-1
TGTGCCAGCAGTTGGGCTGACAGGAGGGGTCTTGAGGCTTTCTTT
CASSWADRRGLEAFF
>few|TRBV7-2|NA|TRBJ1-3
TGTGCCAGCAGCTTAGCGCTCGTGAAGGCTGGAAACACCATATATTTT
CASSLALVKAGNTIYF
>NA|TRBV5-1|TRBD2|TRBJ2-3
TGCGCCAGCAGCTTGGGATCCGGCGGGAGGGGAGGAGATACGCAGTATTTT
CASSLGSGGRGGDTQYF
>NA|TRBV7-6|NA|TRBJ1-3
TGTGCCAGCAGCCTTACAGGGTTAGGGACCGCGTTCTCTGGAAACACCATATATTTT
CASSLTGLGTAFSGNTIYF
>NA|TRBV21-1|NA|TRBJ1-1
TGTGCCAGCCGCTGTCCTGGACCGCCTATGAACACTGAAGCTTTCTTT
CASRCPGPPMNTEAFF
>NA|TRBV19|TRBD2|TRBJ2-1
TGTGCCAGTACTATGGGGGGGAGATACAATGAGCAGTTCTTC
CASTMGGRYNEQFF
>NA|TRBV7-9|NA|TRBJ2-1
TGTGCCAGCAGGTGGGCCGGGACAACAACGGTCTTATTCTACAATGAGCAGTTCTTC
CASRWAGTTTVLFYNEQFF
>NA|TRBV5-1|TRBD2|TRBJ2-5
TGCGCCAGCAGCTTGACTGGGGGGGAAGAGACCCAGTACTTC
CASSLTGGEETQYF
>NA|TRBV7-2|TRBD2|TRBJ2-5
TGTGCCAGCAGCTTAAAACTAGCGGGGATACAAGAGACCCAGTACTTC
CASSLKLAGIQETQYF
>NA|TRBV2|NA|TRBJ2-7
TGTGCCAGCAGTGGCTACTACGAGCAGTACTTC
CASSGYYEQYF
>NA|TRBV2|NA|TRBJ2-7
TGTGCCAGCAGTCTCCTTTTGGGGGCAGGGGACGAGCAGTACTTC
CASSLLLGAGDEQYF
>NA|TRBV5-1|TRBD1|TRBJ1-2
TGCGCCAGCAGCCAGGGGACAGCGAACTATGGCTACACCTTC
CASSQGTANYGYTF
>NA|TRBV14|NA|TRBJ2-5
TGTGCCAGCAGCCCCCTGGGAGCGTTAGAGACCCAGTACTTC
CASSPLGALETQYF
>NA|TRBV28|NA|TRBJ2-7
TGTGCCAGCAGTCCGGGGGGCGTCTCCTACGAGCAGTACTTC
CASSPGGVSYEQYF
>NA|TRBV11-1|TRBD1|TRBJ2-7
TGTGCCAGCAGCTATTCCGGGACAGGGGGCTTCGAGCAGTACTTC
CASSYSGTGGFEQYF
>NA|TRBV4-3|NA|TRBJ2-7
TGCGCCAGCAGCCAAGATCTTCCCGACGAGCAGTACTTC
CASSQDLPDEQYF
>NA|TRBV10-3|TRBD2|TRBJ2-7
TGTGCCATCAGCGATACTAGCGGTAGGGTGAGGCAGTACTTC
CAISDTSGRVRQYF
>NA|TRBV6-1|NA|TRBJ2-5
TGTGCCAGCAGCCTAGACGGGTGGAAGACCCAGTACTTC
CASSLDGWKTQYF
>NA|TRBV20-1|NA|TRBJ1-5
TGCAGTGCTAGCAGATTATTTCCCCAGCATTTT
CSASRLFPQHF
>NA|TRBV27|NA|TRBJ2-7
TGTGCCAGCAGTTTTCGCCTCGCGACGTACGAGCAGTACTTC
CASSFRLATYEQYF
>NA|TRBV7-9|NA|TRBJ1-1
TGTGCCAGCAGCCCCCAGAGGGTCGGGGACACTGAAGCTTTCTTT
CASSPQRVGDTEAFF
>NA|TRBV25-1|NA|TRBJ1-1
TGTGCCAGCAGCTGGATGAACACTGAAGCTTTCTTT
CASSWMNTEAFF
>NA|TRBV7-2|TRBD2|TRBJ2-5
TGTGCCAGCAGCTTAGTGGGGGGGGTTGGACAAGAGACCCAGTACTTC
CASSLVGGVGQETQYF
>NA|TRBV6-6|NA|TRBJ1-1
TGTGCCAGCAGTTACTCGCAGGGGTTAGGGAAGGCTTTCTTT
CASSYSQGLGKAFF
>once|TRBV20-1|NA|TRBJ1-6
TGCAGTGCTTCAACTGGACGTGGTGACCACTTT
CSASTGRGDHF
>NA|TRBV2|NA|TRBJ2-3
TGTGCCAGCAGAGGAGGGCCAAGCACAGATACGCAGTATTTT
CASRGGPSTDTQYF
>NA|TRBV14|NA|TRBJ2-3
TGTGCCAGCAGCCAAGGCAGGCCCGAGAGCTTCTCACGGCCAGATACGCAGTATTTT
CASSQGRPESFSRPDTQYF
>NA|TRBV28|NA|TRBJ1-1
TGTGCCAGCAGTTTAACCGGGGGCAGGTCTGAAGCTTTCTTT
CASSLTGGRSEAFF
>NA|TRBV4-2|NA|TRBJ2-4
TGTGCCAGCAGCCCGGGGGACAGAGACAACATTCAGTACTTC
CASSPGDRDNIQYF
>NA|TRBV5-1|NA|TRBJ1-2
TGCGCCAGCAGTTTGGGAGGGGCGGACGGCTACACCTTC
CASSLGGADGYTF
>NA|TRBV19|NA|TRBJ2-3
TGTGCCAGCTCCGGTCCACTGGGTACGCAGTATTTT
CASSGPLGTQYF
>NA|TRBV7-8|TRBD1|TRBJ1-1
TGTGCCAGCAGCTTGGGACAGGGTGGGATGAACACTGAAGCTTTCTTT
CASSLGQGGMNTEAFF
>NA|TRBV19|NA|TRBJ1-5
TGTGCCAGTAGTAAGGGAGCGGGTTGGGATCAGCCCCAGCATTTT
CASSKGAGWDQPQHF
>NA|TRBV4-2|TRBD2|TRBJ2-1
TGTGCCAGCAGCCAAGATCTAGCGGGCCTTTTAAATGAGCAGTTCTTC
CASSQDLAGLLNEQFF
>few|TRBV29-1|TRBD2|TRBJ2-2
TGCAGCGCCAAGGGAGGGGAAGGCGGGGAGCTGTTTTTT
CSAKGGEGGELFF
>NA|TRBV7-2|NA|TRBJ2-7
TGTGCCAGCAATTTGGACACCCAATTAAGGCAGTACTTC
CASNLDTQLRQYF
>NA|TRBV7-2|TRBD2|TRBJ2-5
TGTGCCAGCAGCCCCGGCCCTAGCGGGTCCGGGGGGGAGACCCAGTACTTC
CASSPGPSGSGGETQYF
>NA|TRBV7-2|NA|TRBJ2-7
TGTGCCAGCAGCTTACGGCGGTCGGGCTACGAGCAGTACTTC
CASSLRRSGYEQYF